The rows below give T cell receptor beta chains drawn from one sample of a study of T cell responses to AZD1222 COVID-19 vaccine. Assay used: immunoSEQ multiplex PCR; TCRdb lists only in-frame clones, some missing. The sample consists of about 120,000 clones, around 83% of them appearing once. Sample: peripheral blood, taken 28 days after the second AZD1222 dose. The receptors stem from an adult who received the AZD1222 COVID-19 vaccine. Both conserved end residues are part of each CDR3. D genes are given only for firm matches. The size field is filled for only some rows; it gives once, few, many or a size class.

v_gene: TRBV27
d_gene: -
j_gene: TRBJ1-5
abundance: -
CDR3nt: TGTGCCAGCAGCCTATCGGACCTCAATCAGCCCCAGCATTTT
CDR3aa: CASSLSDLNQPQHF

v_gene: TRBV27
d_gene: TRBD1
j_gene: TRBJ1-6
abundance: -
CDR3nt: TGTGCCAGCAGTTACTGGGGACAGACTAATTCACCCCTCCACTTT
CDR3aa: CASSYWGQTNSPLHF

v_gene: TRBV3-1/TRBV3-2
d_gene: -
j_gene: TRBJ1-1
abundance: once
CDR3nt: TGTGCCAGCAGCCAAGGCGGGCAAGCTTTCTTT
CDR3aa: CASSQGGQAFF

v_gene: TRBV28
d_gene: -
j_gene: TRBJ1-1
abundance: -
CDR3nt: TGTGCCAGCAGTTTATCCCCCGAAGTAGAGTTCTTT
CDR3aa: CASSLSPEVEFF

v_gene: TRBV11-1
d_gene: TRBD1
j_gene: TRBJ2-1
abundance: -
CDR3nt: TGTGCCAGCAGCTCCCCCAGGGACAGGCGCAATGAGCAGTTCTTC
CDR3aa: CASSSPRDRRNEQFF

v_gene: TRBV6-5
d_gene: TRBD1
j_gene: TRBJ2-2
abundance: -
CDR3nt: TGTGCCAGCAATTCGGGACAGGTCACCGGGGAGCTGTTTTTT
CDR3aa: CASNSGQVTGELFF

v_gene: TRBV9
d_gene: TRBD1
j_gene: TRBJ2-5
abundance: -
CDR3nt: TGTGCCAGCAGCCCTGGACAGGGAGAGGGACAAGAGACCCAGTACTTC
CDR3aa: CASSPGQGEGQETQYF

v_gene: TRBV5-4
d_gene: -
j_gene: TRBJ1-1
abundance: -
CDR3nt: TGTGCCAGCAGCACGGATTTCGGGGATGGAACTGAAGCTTTCTTT
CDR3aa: CASSTDFGDGTEAFF

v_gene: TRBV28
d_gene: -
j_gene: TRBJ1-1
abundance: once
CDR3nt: TGTGCCAGCAGTTTTAGAGGACAGTTAAACACTGAAGCTTTCTTT
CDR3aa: CASSFRGQLNTEAFF

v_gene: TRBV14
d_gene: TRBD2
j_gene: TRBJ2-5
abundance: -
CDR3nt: TGTGCCAGCAGCCAAGGACCGACTAGCGGGGGGCCACAAGAGACCCAGTACTTC
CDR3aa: CASSQGPTSGGPQETQYF

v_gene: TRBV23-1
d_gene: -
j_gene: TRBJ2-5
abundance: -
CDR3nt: TGCGCCAGCAGTCACGACAGGCGGGAGACCCAGTACTTC
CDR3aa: CASSHDRRETQYF

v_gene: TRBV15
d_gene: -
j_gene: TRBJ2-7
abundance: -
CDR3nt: TGTGCCACCAGAAAGATGGGAGGACAGTCAGGCGAGCAGTACTTC
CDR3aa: CATRKMGGQSGEQYF

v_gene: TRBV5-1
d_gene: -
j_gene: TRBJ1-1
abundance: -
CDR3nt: TGCGCCAGCAGCCCCGAAGCCGCTGAAGCTTTCTTT
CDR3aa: CASSPEAAEAFF

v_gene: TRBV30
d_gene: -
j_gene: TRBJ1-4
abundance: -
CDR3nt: TGTGCCTGGATCTGGAAAGGTCCGAAACTGTTTTTT
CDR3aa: CAWIWKGPKLFF

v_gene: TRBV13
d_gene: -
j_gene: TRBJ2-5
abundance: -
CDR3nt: TGTGCCAGCAGCCAGGGGGGGCAAGAGACCCAGTACTTC
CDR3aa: CASSQGGQETQYF

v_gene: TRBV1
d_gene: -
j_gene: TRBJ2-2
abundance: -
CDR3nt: TGCACCAGCAGCCAAGACCGGGGCGCTTGGCGGACCGGGGAGCTGTTTTTT
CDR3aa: CTSSQDRGAWRTGELFF

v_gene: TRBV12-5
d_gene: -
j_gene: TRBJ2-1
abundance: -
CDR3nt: TGTGCTAGTGGTTTGATCCGGACTTCACACAATGAGCAGTTCTTC
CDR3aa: CASGLIRTSHNEQFF

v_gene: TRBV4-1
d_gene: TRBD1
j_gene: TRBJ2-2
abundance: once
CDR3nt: TGCGCCAGCAGCCAAGAAGGGGGCAACGGGGAGCTGTTTTTT
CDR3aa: CASSQEGGNGELFF